This T cell receptor beta chain was sequenced for a study of cytotoxic CD8 clonotypes in ibrutinib-treated CLL. Study-wide background: After treatment lasting a median approximately eleven months, range 6 to 36, response samples were collected. Findings of the study overall: There were few public clonotypes, and on treatment they contracted or stayed stable.

As concerns this clone: Its antigen remains unidentified.

The CDR3 is made up of 14 amino acids. The V and J ends lost 3 bases and 5 bases respectively, with 13 bases between them. From germline, CDR1 is SGHVS and CDR2 FQNEAQ. The method was immunoSEQ multiplex PCR; TCRdb's version includes in-frame clones alone and lacks a portion of them. The repertoire holds some 92,000 clones, with over 60% as singletons. The rearrangement joins TRBV7-8 to TRBJ2-5; unclear D gene. Sequenced here: PBMCs, sampled after 24 months of ibrutinib treatment. This sequence was found in a human donor with chronic lymphocytic leukemia. CDR3 amino acids: CASSFSDVVETQYF. The DNA of the CDR3 is TGTGCCAGCAGCTTCTCGGACGTGGTCGAGACCCAGTACTTC.